This TCR beta chain was captured by sequencing in a study of T cell responses to AZD1222 COVID-19 vaccine. On the study more broadly: Second-dose schedules of about 4 or about 12 weeks were combined.

Produced via immunoSEQ multiplex PCR; TCRdb's table is partial and in-frame only. The data show some 150,000 clones, with about 92% seen just once and 1.5% to 2% held by the top ten. Trimming took off 0 bases at V and 10 bases at J, with 11 bases between the two ends. The CDR3 length is 14 residues. In germline, CDR1 is SGHRS, CDR2 YFSETQ. This specimen consisted of peripheral blood, obtained on day 0 of AZD1222 vaccination. This receptor was taken from an adult in good health. The chain combines TRBV5-1 with TRBJ1-6; D uncertain. The CDR3, as DNA: TGCGCCAGCAGCTTGGAAGGTAGGGAGTCACCCCTCCACTTT. This sequence encodes CASSLEGRESPLHF. The whole variable domain, filled in from reference TRBV5-1 and TRBJ1-6, reads KAGVTQTPRYLIKTRGQQVTLSCSPISGHRSVSWYQQTPGQGLQFLFEYFSETQRNKGNFPGRFSGRQFSNSRSEMNVSTLELGDSALYLCASSLEGRESPLHFGNGTRLTVT.